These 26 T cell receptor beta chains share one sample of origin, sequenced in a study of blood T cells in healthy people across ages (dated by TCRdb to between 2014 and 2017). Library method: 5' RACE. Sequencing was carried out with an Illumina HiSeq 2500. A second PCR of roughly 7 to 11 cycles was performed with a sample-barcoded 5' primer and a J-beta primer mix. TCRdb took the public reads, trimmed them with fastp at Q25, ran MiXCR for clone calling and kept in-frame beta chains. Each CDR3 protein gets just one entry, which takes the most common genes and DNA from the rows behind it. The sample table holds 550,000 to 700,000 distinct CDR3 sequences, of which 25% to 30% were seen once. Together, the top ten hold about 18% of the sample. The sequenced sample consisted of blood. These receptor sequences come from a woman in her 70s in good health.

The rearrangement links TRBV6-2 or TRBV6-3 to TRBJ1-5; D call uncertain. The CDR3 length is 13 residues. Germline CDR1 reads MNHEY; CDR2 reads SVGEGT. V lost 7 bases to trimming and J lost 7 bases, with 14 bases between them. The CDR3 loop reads CASTYAQSQPQHF. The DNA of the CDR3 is TGTGCCAGCACCTATGCCCAATCCCAGCCCCAGCATTTT.

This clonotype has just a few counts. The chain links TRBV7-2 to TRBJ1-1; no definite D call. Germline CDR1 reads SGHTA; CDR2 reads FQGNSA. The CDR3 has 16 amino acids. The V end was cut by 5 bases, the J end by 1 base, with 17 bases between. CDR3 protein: CASSALSRVRNTEAFF. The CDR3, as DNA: TGTGCCAGCAGCGCTTTGTCCCGGGTTCGGAACACTGAAGCTTTCTTT. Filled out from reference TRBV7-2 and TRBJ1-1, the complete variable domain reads GAGVSQSPSNKVTEKGKDVELRCDPISGHTALYWYRQSLGQGLEFLIYFQGNSAPDKSGLPSDRFSAERTGGSVSTLTIQRTQQEDSAVYLCASSALSRVRNTEAFFGQGTRLTVV.

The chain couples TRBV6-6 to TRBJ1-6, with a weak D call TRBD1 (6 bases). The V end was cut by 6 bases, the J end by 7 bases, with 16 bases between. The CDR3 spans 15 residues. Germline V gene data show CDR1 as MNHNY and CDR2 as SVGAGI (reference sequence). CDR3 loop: CASRPLGQSNSPLHF. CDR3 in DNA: TGTGCCAGCAGACCACTAGGACAGAGCAATTCACCCCTCCACTTT.

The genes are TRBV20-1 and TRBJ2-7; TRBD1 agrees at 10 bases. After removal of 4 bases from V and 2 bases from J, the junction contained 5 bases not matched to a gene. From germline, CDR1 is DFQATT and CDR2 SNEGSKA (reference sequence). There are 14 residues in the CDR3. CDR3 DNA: TGCAGTGCTACGACAGGGGGCGTTCCCTACGAGCAGTACTTC. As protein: CSATTGGVPYEQYF.

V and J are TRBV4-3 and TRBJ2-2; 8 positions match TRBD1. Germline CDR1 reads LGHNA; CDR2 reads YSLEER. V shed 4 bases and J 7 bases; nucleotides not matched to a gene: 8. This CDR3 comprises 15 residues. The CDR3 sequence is CASSRSTGGNGELFF. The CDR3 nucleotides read TGCGCCAGCAGCCGATCAACAGGGGGGAACGGGGAGCTGTTTTTT.

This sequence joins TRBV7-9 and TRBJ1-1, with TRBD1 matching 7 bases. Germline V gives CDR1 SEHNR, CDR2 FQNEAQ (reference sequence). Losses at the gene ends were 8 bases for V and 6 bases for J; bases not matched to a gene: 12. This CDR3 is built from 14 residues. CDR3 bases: TGTGCCAGCTGTGACAGGGCCCCCACTTCTGAAGCTTTCTTT. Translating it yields CASCDRAPTSEAFF.

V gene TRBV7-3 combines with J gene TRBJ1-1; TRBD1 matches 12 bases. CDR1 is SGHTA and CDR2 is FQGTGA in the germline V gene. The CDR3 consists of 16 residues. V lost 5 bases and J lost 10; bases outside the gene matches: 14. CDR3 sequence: CASSKNPGQGALGAFF. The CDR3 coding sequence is TGTGCCAGCAGCAAGAATCCGGGACAGGGGGCCCTAGGAGCTTTCTTT.

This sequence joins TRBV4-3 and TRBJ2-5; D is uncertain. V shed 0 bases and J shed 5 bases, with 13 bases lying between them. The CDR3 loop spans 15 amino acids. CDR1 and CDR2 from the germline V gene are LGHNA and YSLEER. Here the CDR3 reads CASSQDRLPRETQYF. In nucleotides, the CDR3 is TGCGCCAGCAGCCAAGATAGGTTACCTCGGGAGACCCAGTACTTC.

This CDR3 is CASSFPPGTGTYEQYF. As DNA, the CDR3 is TGTGCCAGCAGCTTCCCGCCCGGGACAGGAACCTACGAGCAGTACTTC. The chain uses TRBV5-5 and TRBJ2-5; 8 bases agree with TRBD1. The J call is doubtful: the DNA matches TRBJ2-7 better. Germline V CDR1 and CDR2: SGHKS, YYEKEE (reference sequence). This CDR3 has 16 residues.

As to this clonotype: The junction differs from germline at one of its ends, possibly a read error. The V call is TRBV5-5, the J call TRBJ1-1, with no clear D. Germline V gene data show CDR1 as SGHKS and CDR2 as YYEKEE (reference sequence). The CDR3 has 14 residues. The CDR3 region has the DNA TGTGCCAGCAGCTTGATTCTGGTGAATACTGAAGCTTTCTTT. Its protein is CASSLILVNTEAFF.

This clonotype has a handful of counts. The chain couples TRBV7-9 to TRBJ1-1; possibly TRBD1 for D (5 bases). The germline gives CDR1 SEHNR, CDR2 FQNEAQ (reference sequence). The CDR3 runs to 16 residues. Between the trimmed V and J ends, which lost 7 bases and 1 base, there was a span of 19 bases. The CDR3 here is CASTRGVGRTNTEAFF. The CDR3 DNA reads TGTGCCAGCACCCGAGGGGTAGGACGGACGAACACTGAAGCTTTCTTT.

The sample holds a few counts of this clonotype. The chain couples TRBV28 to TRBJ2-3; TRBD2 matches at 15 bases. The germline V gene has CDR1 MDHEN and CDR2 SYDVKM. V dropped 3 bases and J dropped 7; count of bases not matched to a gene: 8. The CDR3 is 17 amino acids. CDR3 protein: CASSFSAGTSGGYTQYF. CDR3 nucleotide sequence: TGTGCCAGCAGTTTCTCCGCCGGGACTAGCGGGGGGTATACGCAGTATTTT.

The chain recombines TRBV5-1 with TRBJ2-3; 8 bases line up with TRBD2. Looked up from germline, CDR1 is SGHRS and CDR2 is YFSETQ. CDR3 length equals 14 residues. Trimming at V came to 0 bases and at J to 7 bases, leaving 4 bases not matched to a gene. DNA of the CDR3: TGCGCCAGCAGCTTGGCGGGGGGGCAAAATACGCAGTATTTT. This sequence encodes CASSLAGGQNTQYF. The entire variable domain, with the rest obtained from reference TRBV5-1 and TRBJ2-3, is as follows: KAGVTQTPRYLIKTRGQQVTLSCSPISGHRSVSWYQQTPGQGLQFLFEYFSETQRNKGNFPGRFSGRQFSNSRSEMNVSTLELGDSALYLCASSLAGGQNTQYFGPGTRLTVL.

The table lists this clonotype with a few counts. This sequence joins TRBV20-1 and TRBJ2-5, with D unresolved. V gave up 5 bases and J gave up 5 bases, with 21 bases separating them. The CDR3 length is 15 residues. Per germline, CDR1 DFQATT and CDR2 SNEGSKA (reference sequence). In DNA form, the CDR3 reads TGCAGTGCTGCGGTGGATGGCGTAGTGAGGGAGACCCAGTACTTC. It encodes CSAAVDGVVRETQYF.

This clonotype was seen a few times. The CDR3 is CASSYPRGGLRDTEAFF. CDR3 DNA sequence: TGTGCCAGCAGTTACCCTAGAGGGGGCTTACGTGACACTGAAGCTTTCTTT. The rearrangement joins TRBV6-6 to TRBJ1-1, with TRBD1 identical over 7 bases. The J segment lost 3 bases and the V segment lost 2 bases, leaving 12 bases of the junction unmatched. CDR1 and CDR2 from the germline V gene are MNHNY and SVGAGI (reference sequence). The CDR3 runs to 17 residues.

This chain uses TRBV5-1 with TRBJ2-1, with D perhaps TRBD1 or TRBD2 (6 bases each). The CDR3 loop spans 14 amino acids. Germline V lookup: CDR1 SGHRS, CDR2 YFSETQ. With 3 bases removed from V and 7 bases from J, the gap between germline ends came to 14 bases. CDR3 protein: CASSSGDMGNEQFF. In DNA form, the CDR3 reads TGCGCCAGCAGCTCGGGGGACATGGGAAATGAGCAGTTCTTC.

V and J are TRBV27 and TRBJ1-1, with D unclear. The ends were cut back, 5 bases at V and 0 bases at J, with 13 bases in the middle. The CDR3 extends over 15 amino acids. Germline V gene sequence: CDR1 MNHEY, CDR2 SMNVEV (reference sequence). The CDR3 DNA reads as TGTGCCAGCAGTCAAGCAGGACTAATGAACACTGAAGCTTTCTTT. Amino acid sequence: CASSQAGLMNTEAFF.

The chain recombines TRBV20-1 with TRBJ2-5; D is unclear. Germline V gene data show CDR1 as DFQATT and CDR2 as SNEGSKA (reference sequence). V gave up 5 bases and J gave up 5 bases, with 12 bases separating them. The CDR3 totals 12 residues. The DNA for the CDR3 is TGCAGTGCTGGGCCCGAAGGGGAGACCCAGTACTTC. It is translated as CSAGPEGETQYF.

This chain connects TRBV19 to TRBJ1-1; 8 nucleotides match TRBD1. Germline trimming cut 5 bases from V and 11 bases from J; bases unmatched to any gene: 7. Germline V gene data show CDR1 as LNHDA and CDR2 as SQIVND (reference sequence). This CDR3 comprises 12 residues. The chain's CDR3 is CASSPRQGKAFF. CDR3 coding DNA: TGTGCCAGTAGTCCCCGACAGGGGAAGGCTTTCTTT.

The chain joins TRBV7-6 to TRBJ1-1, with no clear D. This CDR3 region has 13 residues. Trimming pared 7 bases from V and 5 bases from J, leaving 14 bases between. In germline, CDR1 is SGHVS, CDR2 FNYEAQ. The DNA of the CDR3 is TGTGCCAGCACCGTACAGAGCGGAACTGAAGCTTTCTTT. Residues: CASTVQSGTEAFF. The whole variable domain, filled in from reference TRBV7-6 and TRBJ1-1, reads GAGVSQSPRYKVTKRGQDVALRCDPISGHVSLYWYRQALGQGPEFLTYFNYEAQQDKSGLPNDRFSAERPEGSISTLTIQRTEQRDSAMYRCASTVQSGTEAFFGQGTRLTVV.

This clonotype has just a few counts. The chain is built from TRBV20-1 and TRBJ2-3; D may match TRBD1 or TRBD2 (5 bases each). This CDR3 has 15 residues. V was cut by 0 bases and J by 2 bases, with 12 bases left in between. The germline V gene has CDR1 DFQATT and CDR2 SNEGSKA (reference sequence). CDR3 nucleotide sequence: TGCAGTGCTAGAGATCCGGGACGGACCACAGATACGCAGTATTTT. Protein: CSARDPGRTTDTQYF.

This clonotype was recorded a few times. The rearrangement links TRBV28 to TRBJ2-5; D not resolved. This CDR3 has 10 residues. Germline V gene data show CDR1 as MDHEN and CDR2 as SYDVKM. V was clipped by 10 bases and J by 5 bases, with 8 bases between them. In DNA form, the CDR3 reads TGTGCCACCGGCAGGGAGACCCAGTACTTC. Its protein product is CATGRETQYF.

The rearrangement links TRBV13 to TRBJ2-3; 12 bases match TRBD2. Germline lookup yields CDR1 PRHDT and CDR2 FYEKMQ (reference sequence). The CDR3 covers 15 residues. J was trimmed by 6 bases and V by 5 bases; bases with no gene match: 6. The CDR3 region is CASSARLAGGDTQYF. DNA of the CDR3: TGTGCCAGCAGCGCCCGCCTAGCGGGGGGGGATACGCAGTATTTT.

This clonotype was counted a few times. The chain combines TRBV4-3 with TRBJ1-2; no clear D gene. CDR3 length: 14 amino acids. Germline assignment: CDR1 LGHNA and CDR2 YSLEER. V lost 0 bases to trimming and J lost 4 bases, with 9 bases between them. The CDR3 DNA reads TGCGCCAGCAGCCAAGATATGGCAGGCTATGGCTACACCTTC. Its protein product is CASSQDMAGYGYTF.

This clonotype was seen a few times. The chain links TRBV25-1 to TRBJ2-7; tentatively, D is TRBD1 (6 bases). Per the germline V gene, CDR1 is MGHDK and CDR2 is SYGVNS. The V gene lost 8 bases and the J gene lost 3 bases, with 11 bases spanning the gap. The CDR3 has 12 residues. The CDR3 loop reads CASGKDSYEQYF. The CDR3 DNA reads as TGTGCCAGCGGAAAGGACAGCTACGAGCAGTACTTC.

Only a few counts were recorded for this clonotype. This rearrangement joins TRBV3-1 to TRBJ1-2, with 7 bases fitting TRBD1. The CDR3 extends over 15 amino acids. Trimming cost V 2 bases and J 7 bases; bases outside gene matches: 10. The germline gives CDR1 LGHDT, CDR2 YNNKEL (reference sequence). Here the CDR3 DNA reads TGTGCCAGCAGCCAAATCAGTGCGACAGGGAGTGGCTACACCTTC. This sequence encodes CASSQISATGSGYTF. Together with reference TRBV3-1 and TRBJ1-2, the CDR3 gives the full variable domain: DTAVSQTPKYLVTQMGNDKSIKCEQNLGHDTMYWYKQDSKKFLKIMFSYNNKELIINETVPNRFSPKSPDKAHLNLHINSLELGDSAVYFCASSQISATGSGYTFGSGTRLTVV.